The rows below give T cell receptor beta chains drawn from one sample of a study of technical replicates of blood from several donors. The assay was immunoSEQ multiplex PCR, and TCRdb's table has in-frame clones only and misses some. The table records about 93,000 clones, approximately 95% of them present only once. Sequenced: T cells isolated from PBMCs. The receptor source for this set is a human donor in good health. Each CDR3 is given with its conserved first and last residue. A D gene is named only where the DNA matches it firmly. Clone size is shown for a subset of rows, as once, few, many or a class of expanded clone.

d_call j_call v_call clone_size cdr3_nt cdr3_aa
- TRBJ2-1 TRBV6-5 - TGTGCCAGCAGTTACGTGGGGCTGAGCTACAATGAGCAGTTCTTC CASSYVGLSYNEQFF
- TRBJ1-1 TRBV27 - TGTGCCAGCAGACTAGGACTACCGAACACTGAAGCTTTCTTT CASRLGLPNTEAFF
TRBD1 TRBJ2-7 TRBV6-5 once TGTGCCAGCAGTGGACAGGTGCCGCCGGGCTACGAGCAGTACTTC CASSGQVPPGYEQYF
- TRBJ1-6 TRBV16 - TGTGCCAGCAGCCAATATTTCTGGCACTCCTATAATTCACCCCTCCACTTT CASSQYFWHSYNSPLHF
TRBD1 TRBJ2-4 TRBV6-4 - TGTGCCAGCACCACTGCGGGTACAGGGGCCTGGACCAAAAACATTCAGTACTTC CASTTAGTGAWTKNIQYF
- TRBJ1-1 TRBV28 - TGTGCCAGCAGCTCTGCCGGACAGTTGAACACTGAAGCTTTCTTT CASSSAGQLNTEAFF
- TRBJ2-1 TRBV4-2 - TGTGCCAGCAGTCAAGAGGGCATCTGGTACAATGAGCAGTTCTTC CASSQEGIWYNEQFF
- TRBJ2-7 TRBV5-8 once TGTGCCAGCAGCTACAGGGCCTCCGAGCAGTACTTC CASSYRASEQYF
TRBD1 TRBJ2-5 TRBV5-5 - TGTGCCAGCAGCCAGGGGCTAGGGACAGGGCGTGAAGAGACCCAGTACTTC CASSQGLGTGREETQYF
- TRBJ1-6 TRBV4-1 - TGCGCCAGCAGCCACCGGTTTGTGTATTCACCCCTCCACTTT CASSHRFVYSPLHF
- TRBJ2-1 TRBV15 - TGTGCCACCAGCAGAGGACTGGAGTCCTACAATGAGCAGTTCTTC CATSRGLESYNEQFF
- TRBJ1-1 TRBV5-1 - TGCGCCAGCAGCTTGGCCATAGGGGAGGCCGCTTTCTTT CASSLAIGEAAFF
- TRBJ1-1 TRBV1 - TGCACCAGCAGCCAGGGGACAGGGTTGGACACTGAAGCTTTCTTT CTSSQGTGLDTEAFF
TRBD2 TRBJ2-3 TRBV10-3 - TGTGCCATCAAGCGGGAGGGCCTCGCAGATACGCAGTATTTT CAIKREGLADTQYF
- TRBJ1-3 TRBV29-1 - TGCAGCGTTGCTAGGAATAGTGCTGGAAACACCATATATTTT CSVARNSAGNTIYF
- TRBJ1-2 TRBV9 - TGTGCCAGCAGCGAAACGACAGTTGGTGGCTACACCTTC CASSETTVGGYTF
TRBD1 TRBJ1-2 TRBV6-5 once TGTGCCAGCACACTGACAGGGAGCTACACCTTC CASTLTGSYTF
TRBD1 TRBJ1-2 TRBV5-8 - TGTGCCAGCAGCGTCCCCGGGACAGGGATGCGCGGCTACACCTTC CASSVPGTGMRGYTF
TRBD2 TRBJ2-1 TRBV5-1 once TGCGCCAGCAGCTTGTCGGCTAGCGGGATATCTTCCAATGAGCAGTTCTTC CASSLSASGISSNEQFF
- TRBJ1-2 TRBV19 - TGTGCCAGTAGTATGTGGGAGAATGGCTACACCTTC CASSMWENGYTF
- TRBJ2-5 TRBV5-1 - TGCGCCAGCAGCCTCAGGGTGGAAGAGACCCAGTACTTC CASSLRVEETQYF
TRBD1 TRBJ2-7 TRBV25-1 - TGTGCCAGCAGTGCCGAGAGCTCCGGGACAGCGGCCTCCTACGAGCAGTACTTC CASSAESSGTAASYEQYF
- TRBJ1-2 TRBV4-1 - TGCGCCAGCAGCCAGCTCCCAACGGGGTTAAATTGGTATGGCTACACCTTC CASSQLPTGLNWYGYTF
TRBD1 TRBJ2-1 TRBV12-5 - TGTGCTAGTGGTACGACAGGGAATGAGCAGTTCTTC CASGTTGNEQFF
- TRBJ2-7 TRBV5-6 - TGTGCCAGCAGCTCGACAGTCCCCTACGAGCAGTACTTC CASSSTVPYEQYF